What follows are 10 T cell receptor beta chains derived from one specimen sequenced in a study of T cells after somatic rescue of genetic block. Assay used: immunoSEQ multiplex PCR; TCRdb lists only in-frame clones, some missing. The repertoire holds about 68,000 clones, roughly 92% seen once, with just under 3% in the top ten. The sample was peripheral blood mononuclear cells (PBMCs). These receptors were obtained from a man between 35 and 55 years old.

The rearrangement joins TRBV15 to TRBJ1-3, with D hard to call. The CDR3 has 15 amino acids. V was trimmed by 1 base and J by 0 bases, leaving 7 bases between them. Germline loops: CDR1 LNHNV, CDR2 YYDKDF (reference sequence). The chain's CDR3 is CATSRAKHSGNTIYF. Written as DNA, the CDR3 is TGTGCCACCAGCAGAGCGAAACACTCTGGAAACACCATATATTTT. Looking up the rest from reference TRBV15 and TRBJ1-3 gives the full variable domain: DAMVIQNPRYQVTQFGKPVTLSCSQTLNHNVMYWYQQKSSQAPKLLFHYYDKDFNNEADTPDNFQSRRPNTSFCFLDIRSPGLGDTAMYLCATSRAKHSGNTIYFGEGSWLTVV.

V gene TRBV2 combines with J gene TRBJ1-5; no reliable D call. Germline V gene lookup returns CDR1 SNHLY and CDR2 FYNNEI. Trimming left V 1 base short and J 1 base short, with 11 bases between. This CDR3 comprises 16 residues. Here the CDR3 DNA reads TGTGCCAGCAGTGAAGAGACTCGGCGGAGCAATCAGCCCCAGCATTTT. Residues: CASSEETRRSNQPQHF.

The rearrangement joins TRBV27 to TRBJ1-1; 7 positions agree with TRBD1. This CDR3 spans 14 amino acids. Germline-derived CDR1 and CDR2 are MNHEY and SMNVEV (reference sequence). The trim removed 6 bases at V and 4 bases at J, leaving 8 bases unmatched. In nucleotides, the CDR3 is TGTGCCAGCAGGGACAGGACAGGACTCACTGAAGCTTTCTTT. Translated, it gives CASRDRTGLTEAFF.

The CDR3 sequence is CAWSVLDYEQYF. For the CDR3, the DNA is TGTGCCTGGAGTGTACTGGACTACGAGCAGTACTTC. This chain joins TRBV30 and TRBJ2-7; D is undetermined. This CDR3 contains 12 residues. Germline V gives CDR1 GTSNPN, CDR2 SVGIG (reference sequence). Trimming shortened V by 0 bases and J by 3 bases, and 6 bases separated the two germline ends.

The gene calls are TRBV25-1 and TRBJ2-2, with D maybe TRBD2 (6 bases). This CDR3 is 14 amino acids long. Germline assignment: CDR1 MGHDK and CDR2 SYGVNS. Trimming shortened V by 7 bases and J by 5 bases, and 14 bases separated the two germline ends. The CDR3, as DNA: TGTGCCAGCAATTCGGCGGGACGTACCGGGGAGCTGTTTTTT. This codes for CASNSAGRTGELFF.

The chain couples TRBV2 to TRBJ2-2; the D gene is possibly TRBD1 (5 bases). The CDR3 loop spans 14 amino acids. Trimming took off 6 bases at V and 3 bases at J, with 11 bases between the two ends. The germline CDR1 and CDR2 sequences are SNHLY and FYNNEI. This CDR3 reads CASSRVGDTGELFF. For the CDR3, the DNA is TGTGCCAGCAGCAGGGTGGGCGACACCGGGGAGCTGTTTTTT.

The V gene is TRBV19, the J gene TRBJ1-5; D gene unclear. Trimming took off 3 bases at V and 7 bases at J, with 10 bases between the two ends. Germline V gives CDR1 LNHDA, CDR2 SQIVND (reference sequence). The CDR3 is 13 residues long. The CDR3 nucleotides are TGTGCCAGTAGTATGTCCTACCCCCAGCCCCAGCATTTT. This gives the protein CASSMSYPQPQHF.

V is TRBV5-1 and J is TRBJ2-7; 7 bases are shared with TRBD2. This CDR3 spans 14 amino acids. The ends lost 2 bases at V and 1 base at J; junction bases unmatched: 3. CDR1 is SGHRS and CDR2 is YFSETQ in the germline V gene. CDR3 DNA: TGCGCCAGCAGCTTCGCTAGCGGTTCCTACGAGCAGTACTTC. Residues: CASSFASGSYEQYF.

The chain couples TRBV11-3 to TRBJ2-1, with D possibly TRBD1 on 6 matching bases. Germline V gene lookup returns CDR1 SGHNT and CDR2 YENEEA. The CDR3 covers 13 residues. V lost 6 bases and J 5 bases, leaving 11 bases between the germline ends. The CDR3 nucleotides are TGTGCCAGCAGTTGGGGGCCTGACAATGAGCAGTTCTTC. Protein sequence: CASSWGPDNEQFF. The full variable domain, its missing parts supplied by reference TRBV11-3 and TRBJ2-1, is EAGVVQSPRYKIIEKKQPVAFWCNPISGHNTLYWYLQNLGQGPELLIRYENEEAVDDSQLPKDRFSAERLKGVDSTLKIQPAELGDSAVYLCASSWGPDNEQFFGPGTRLTVL.

The chain has TRBV5-1 and TRBJ2-7, with a tentative D call TRBD1 (6 bases). The CDR3 is made up of 14 amino acids. The V gene's germline CDR1 is SGHRS and CDR2 YFSETQ. V was trimmed by 0 bases and J by 3 bases, leaving 10 bases between them. The CDR3 reads CASSLDRENYEQYF. The CDR3 coding sequence is TGCGCCAGCAGCTTGGACAGGGAGAACTACGAGCAGTACTTC.